The rows below give T cell receptor beta chains drawn from one sample of a study of beta chain features in type 1 diabetes. Repertoires were generated with immunoSEQ multiplex PCR, while TCRdb's copy carries only in-frame clones and drops some. Of roughly 170,000 clones in the sample, roughly an eighth were seen once. The sequenced sample consisted of central memory CD4+ T cells from blood. The receptors stem from a woman between 18 and 29 years old in good health. The CDR3 runs from the conserved cysteine through the conserved F or W. A D gene is named only where the DNA matches it firmly. Part of the rows lack a size; the others show once, few, many or a class for expanded clones.

v_gene,d_gene,j_gene,abundance,CDR3aa,CDR3nt
TRBV9,TRBD2,TRBJ2-1,many,CASSVESWVSGSRGEQFF,TGTGCCAGCAGCGTCGAGTCTTGGGTTAGCGGGAGTAGGGGTGAGCAGTTCTTC
TRBV19,TRBD2,TRBJ2-7,NA,CASSTGGPQGQYF,TGTGCCAGTAGTACGGGAGGCCCTCAGGGGCAGTACTTC
TRBV19,NA,TRBJ2-4,few,CASSIEGRGIQYF,TGTGCCAGTAGTATAGAGGGCAGGGGCATTCAGTACTTC
TRBV4-1,NA,TRBJ2-1,NA,CASSRDGSGYNEQFF,TGCGCCAGCAGCCGTGACGGGAGTGGTTACAATGAGCAGTTCTTC
TRBV2,NA,TRBJ2-4,NA,CASSEQVAKNIQYF,TGTGCCAGCAGTGAACAGGTAGCCAAAAACATTCAGTACTTC
TRBV19,TRBD1,TRBJ1-1,NA,CASSGTATEAFF,TGTGCCAGTAGCGGGACAGCGACTGAAGCTTTCTTT
TRBV2,NA,TRBJ1-2,NA,CASSEGRALDYGYTF,TGTGCCAGCAGTGAGGGCAGGGCCCTCGACTATGGCTACACCTTC
TRBV9,TRBD1,TRBJ2-7,NA,CASSPLDRGTYEQYF,TGTGCCAGCAGCCCCCTGGACAGGGGGACCTACGAGCAGTACTTC
TRBV19,TRBD2,TRBJ2-6,NA,CASGGGLGANVLTF,TGTGCCAGTGGCGGGGGGCTCGGGGCCAACGTCCTGACTTTC
TRBV30,TRBD2,TRBJ2-7,NA,CAWAGGLAASYEQDF,TGTGCCTGGGCTGGAGGACTAGCGGCCTCCTACGAGCAGGACTTC
TRBV11-2,NA,TRBJ2-5,NA,CASSHSGVWETQYF,TGTGCCAGCAGCCATAGCGGAGTGTGGGAGACCCAGTACTTC
TRBV7-9,TRBD1,TRBJ1-1,few,CASSSGQGADTEAFF,TGTGCCAGCAGCTCCGGACAGGGGGCGGACACTGAAGCTTTCTTT
TRBV7-3,TRBD1,TRBJ2-1,few,CASSLRQGRNEQFF,TGTGCCAGCAGCTTAAGACAGGGGAGGAATGAGCAGTTCTTC
TRBV4-2,TRBD2,TRBJ2-1,NA,CASSQTALAGGTNEQFF,TGTGCCAGCAGCCAAACGGCACTAGCGGGAGGGACCAATGAGCAGTTCTTC
TRBV28,NA,TRBJ1-1,NA,CASSSAGMNTEAFF,TGTGCCAGCAGTTCCGCAGGGATGAACACTGAAGCTTTCTTT
TRBV4-2,TRBD1,TRBJ1-1,NA,CASSQPGQGDTEAFF,TGTGCCAGCAGCCAGCCGGGACAGGGGGACACTGAAGCTTTCTTT
TRBV9,TRBD2,TRBJ2-1,NA,CASSVGISGNWDEQFF,TGTGCCAGCAGCGTAGGTATTAGCGGGAATTGGGATGAGCAGTTCTTC
TRBV28,NA,TRBJ2-3,many,CASSSWTHTQYF,TGTGCCAGCAGTTCCTGGACTCATACGCAGTATTTT
TRBV11-1,NA,TRBJ2-2,few,CASSSGDPTGELFF,TGTGCCAGCAGCTCAGGGGACCCAACCGGGGAGCTGTTTTTT
TRBV18,TRBD1,TRBJ1-5,few,CASSGGTGNNQPQHF,TGTGCCAGCTCAGGTGGGACAGGGAACAATCAGCCCCAGCATTTT
TRBV5-1,TRBD2,TRBJ2-5,few,CASSLGSGNQETQYF,TGCGCCAGCAGCTTGGGAAGCGGGAACCAAGAGACCCAGTACTTC
TRBV6-5,TRBD1,TRBJ1-5,NA,CASSRRTGKNQPQHF,TGTGCCAGCAGCCGACGGACAGGGAAAAATCAGCCCCAGCATTTT
TRBV9,TRBD1,TRBJ2-1,few,CASSSTGFSSYNEQFF,TGTGCCAGCAGCTCGACAGGGTTCAGCTCCTACAATGAGCAGTTCTTC
TRBV4-1,TRBD2,TRBJ2-1,few,CASSQGTSGIINEQFF,TGCGCCAGCAGCCAAGGTACTAGCGGGATAATCAATGAGCAGTTCTTC
TRBV15,NA,TRBJ2-7,few,CATSTSTGQMYEQYF,TGTGCCACCAGCACTTCCACAGGACAGATGTACGAGCAGTACTTC
TRBV2,NA,TRBJ1-2,NA,CASSENRANYGYTF,TGTGCCAGCAGTGAGAACCGTGCGAACTATGGCTACACCTTC
TRBV15,NA,TRBJ1-1,NA,CATSRDHEYFRMNTEAFF,TGTGCCACCAGCAGAGATCATGAGTACTTCCGCATGAACACTGAAGCTTTCTTT
TRBV7-2,TRBD2,TRBJ2-5,NA,CASSSSLPLAGRVETQYF,TGTGCCAGCAGCTCTTCACTGCCCCTAGCGGGACGGGTAGAGACCCAGTACTTC
TRBV30,TRBD1,TRBJ1-5,few,CAWSVNRDRGLHF,TGTGCCTGGAGTGTAAACCGGGACAGGGGGTTGCATTTT
TRBV4-2,TRBD2,TRBJ2-3,NA,CASSQDFRTSEIDTQYF,TGTGCCAGCAGCCAAGATTTCAGGACTAGCGAAATAGATACGCAGTATTTT
TRBV19,NA,TRBJ2-1,NA,CASSTQYRQTSEQFF,TGTGCCAGTAGTACTCAATATCGACAGACCTCCGAGCAGTTCTTC
TRBV30,NA,TRBJ1-5,NA,CAWSAQEGQPQHF,TGTGCCTGGAGTGCCCAGGAGGGCCAGCCCCAGCATTTT
TRBV7-3,TRBD1,TRBJ2-1,few,CASSSDRVEQFF,TGTGCCAGCAGCTCCGACAGGGTTGAGCAGTTCTTC
TRBV30,NA,TRBJ2-2,few,CACTRQTLNTGELFF,TGTGCCTGTACCCGACAGACCCTTAACACCGGGGAGCTGTTTTTT
TRBV9,TRBD2,TRBJ2-1,few,CASSMLAGAGNEQFF,TGTGCCAGCAGCATGCTAGCGGGAGCTGGGAATGAGCAGTTCTTC
TRBV29-1,TRBD2,TRBJ2-1,NA,CSVDWWEGLNEQFF,TGCAGCGTTGATTGGTGGGAGGGCCTCAATGAGCAGTTCTTC
TRBV28,NA,TRBJ2-5,few,CASNSPGHQETQYF,TGTGCCAGCAACTCTCCGGGACATCAAGAGACCCAGTACTTC
TRBV5-1,TRBD2,TRBJ2-5,NA,CASSLRTSGYQETQYF,TGCGCCAGCAGCCTTCGGACTAGCGGGTACCAAGAGACCCAGTACTTC
TRBV29-1,TRBD2,TRBJ2-5,NA,CSALILLAGETQYF,TGCAGCGCCCTTATTCTGCTAGCGGGCGAGACCCAGTACTTC
TRBV5-1,TRBD2,TRBJ2-1,few,CASSFTSGSTNEQFF,TGCGCCAGCAGTTTTACTAGCGGGAGTACCAATGAGCAGTTCTTC
TRBV7-9,TRBD1,TRBJ1-1,NA,CASSLAQGVGVNTEAFF,TGTGCCAGCAGCTTAGCGCAGGGGGTGGGGGTGAACACTGAAGCTTTCTTT
TRBV27,NA,TRBJ2-7,NA,CASSYNYEQYF,TGTGCCAGCAGTTATAACTACGAGCAGTACTTC
TRBV11-2,TRBD2,TRBJ2-1,NA,CASSFAGVSNEQFF,TGTGCCAGCAGCTTCGCGGGAGTAAGTAATGAGCAGTTCTTC
TRBV4-1,NA,TRBJ2-1,few,CASRVAGEGNEQFF,TGCGCCAGCAGGGTGGCAGGGGAAGGCAATGAGCAGTTCTTC
TRBV2,TRBD1,TRBJ1-2,NA,CASSYTGGGYTF,TGTGCCAGCAGTTACACAGGGGGTGGCTACACCTTC
TRBV7-8,TRBD2,TRBJ2-5,NA,CASSLTSGKETQYF,TGTGCCAGCAGCTTAACTAGCGGGAAAGAGACCCAGTACTTC
TRBV7-2,NA,TRBJ2-4,NA,CASSLEIGAKNIQYF,TGTGCCAGCAGCTTAGAGATCGGGGCCAAAAACATTCAGTACTTC
TRBV6-5,TRBD2,TRBJ2-3,NA,CASRTSGISDTQYF,TGTGCCAGCAGAACTAGCGGGATCTCAGATACGCAGTATTTT
TRBV19,NA,TRBJ2-5,few,CASSISRLQETQYF,TGTGCCAGTAGTATATCCAGATTGCAAGAGACCCAGTACTTC
TRBV4-3,TRBD1,TRBJ1-2,NA,CASSQGAGGFGGYTF,TGCGCCAGCAGCCAAGGGGCAGGGGGATTCGGTGGCTACACCTTC
TRBV29-1,TRBD1,TRBJ2-7,few,CSAARYLGQDFPYEQYF,TGCAGCGCCGCCAGATACCTCGGACAGGACTTCCCCTACGAGCAGTACTTC
TRBV2,NA,TRBJ2-2,NA,CASPRTGIVANTGELFF,TGTGCCAGCCCGCGGACCGGGATTGTCGCGAACACCGGGGAGCTGTTTTTT
TRBV6-5,TRBD2,TRBJ2-1,few,CASTRTSGVEQFF,TGTGCCAGCACTCGGACTAGCGGTGTTGAGCAGTTCTTC